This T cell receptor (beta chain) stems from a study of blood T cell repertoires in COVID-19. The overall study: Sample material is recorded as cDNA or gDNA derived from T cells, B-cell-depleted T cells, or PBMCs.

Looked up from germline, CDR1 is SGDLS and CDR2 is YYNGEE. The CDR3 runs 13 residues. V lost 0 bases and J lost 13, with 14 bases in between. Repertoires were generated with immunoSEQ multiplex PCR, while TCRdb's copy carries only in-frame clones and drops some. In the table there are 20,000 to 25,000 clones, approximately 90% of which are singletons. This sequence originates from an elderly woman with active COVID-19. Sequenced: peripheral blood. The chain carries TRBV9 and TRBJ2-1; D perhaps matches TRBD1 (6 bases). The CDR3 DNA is TGTGCCAGCAGCGTAGAGGACAGCGATCCTCAGTTCTTC. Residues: CASSVEDSDPQFF.